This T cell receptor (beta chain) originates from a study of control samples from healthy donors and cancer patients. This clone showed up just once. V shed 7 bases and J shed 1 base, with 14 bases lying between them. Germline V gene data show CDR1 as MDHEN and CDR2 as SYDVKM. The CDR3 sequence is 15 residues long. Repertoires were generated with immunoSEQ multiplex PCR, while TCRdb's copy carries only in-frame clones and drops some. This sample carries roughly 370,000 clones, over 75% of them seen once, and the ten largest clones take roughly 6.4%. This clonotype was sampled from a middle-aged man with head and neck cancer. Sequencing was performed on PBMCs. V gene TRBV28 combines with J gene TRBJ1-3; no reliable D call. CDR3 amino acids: CASNVGPRSGNTIYF. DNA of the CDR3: TGTGCCAGCAACGTGGGTCCCCGTTCTGGAAACACCATATATTTT.